Detailed here is one TCR beta chain. What it binds is unknown. This sample is part of a study of T cell responses to AZD1222 COVID-19 vaccine. Whole-study findings and limits: Donors were largely white British and mainly female; clonal diversity was possibly underestimated.

The method was immunoSEQ multiplex PCR; TCRdb's version includes in-frame clones alone and lacks a portion of them. Here the sample spans about 110,000 clones, 88% being singletons. Germline V gene sequence: CDR1 SNHLY, CDR2 FYNNEI. The length of the CDR3 is 12 residues. V lost 3 bases and J lost 10, with 12 bases in between. The source is an adult in good health. This rearrangement joins TRBV2 to TRBJ1-1; D gene ambiguous. The sequences come from peripheral blood, collected on day 0 of AZD1222 vaccination. The CDR3 loop reads CASSEVVRGAFF. Written as DNA, the CDR3 is TGTGCCAGCAGTGAGGTGGTACGGGGAGCTTTCTTT.